This T cell receptor (beta chain) was retrieved from a study of CD8 T cells in ankylosing spondylitis (dated by TCRdb to 2016 to 2017). Regarding the research as a whole: To find TCR variants linked to disease, the study profiled T cell receptor beta repertoires in ankylosing spondylitis patients and healthy donors. The full study cohort comprised some 27 ankylosing spondylitis patients and around 100 healthy donors. Peripheral blood was sampled, and synovial fluid was additionally collected from ankylosing spondylitis patients.

Measured from the cysteine to the phenylalanine, the CDR3 is 15 residues long. Only the CDR3 DNA stays, 45 bases, in frame from base 1. The trim is 4 bases for V and 5 bases for J, with a gap of 16 bases between the germline ends. CDR1 is given as SGHRS and CDR2 as YFSETQ, both from the germline V gene. Overall results and qualifications from the work: Some motif variants had previously been reported in the synovial fluid and blood of reactive arthritis patients, which suggests shared mechanisms of disease initiation. The disease-linked clones were reported to be significantly enriched in matched synovial fluid samples from ankylosing spondylitis patients. Blood from ankylosing spondylitis patients appeared to be characterized by a TCR beta motif composed of about 8 highly homologous amino acid variants. A CD8+ phenotype was shown by the disease-linked clones, which were found at relatively low frequencies in peripheral blood.

TCRdb records Illumina HiSeq 2500 as the sequencer. Quantitative 5'-RACE with molecular barcodes was used to prepare TCR beta libraries. The study's processing was this. A new computational method, built on a probabilistic model of VDJ rearrangement, was used to identify disease-linked TCR variants. The public reads were reanalyzed by TCRdb: fastp trimming at Q25, MiXCR alignment, in-frame beta chains only. Each entry merges the rows of one CDR3 protein and shows their most common DNA and genes. The V and J calls, along with clone size, are taken from TCRdb and not from the paper's own processing. Within this sample are about 390,000 distinct CDR3 sequences, with under 25% of them counted one time only. About a sixth of the sample is taken by the ten largest. About this clonotype: Its antigen is not yet known. One base away there is no much larger clone; base qualities are not given.

Sample: blood, either unsorted or a sorted T cell fraction (not recorded which). The receptor's source is a male donor with ankylosing spondylitis. The chain joins TRBV5-1 to TRBJ2-1; no D gene can be assigned with confidence. The CDR3 has the sequence CASSLGPTRDNEQFF. The sequenced DNA: TGCGCCAGCAGCCTAGGACCGACACGAGACAATGAGCAGTTCTTC.